This paragraph reports one TCR beta chain. Its target is not known. This specimen belongs to a study of PD-1 blockade in classical Hodgkin lymphoma. Study results and caveats: By C4D1, CD4+ diversity increased significantly, especially in complete responders. Individuals who commenced nivolumab within less than 1 year of ASCT were excluded.

The table came from immunoSEQ multiplex PCR; TCRdb's copy has only in-frame clones and leaves some out. Of over 45,000 clones listed, roughly 73% are singletons. Germline V gives CDR1 SGHDN, CDR2 FVKESK. Trimming shortened V by 1 base and J by 3 bases, and 10 bases separated the two germline ends. The CDR3 sequence is 14 residues long. Every one of the patients relapsed after autologous stem cell transplantation (brentuximab vedotin exposure was variable). This chain joins TRBV14 and TRBJ2-7, with D possibly matching TRBD1 (6 bases). The input for sequencing was peripheral blood mononuclear cells (PBMCs), taken before the second cycle of nivolumab. The origin of this receptor is a human donor with classical Hodgkin lymphoma. Written as DNA, the CDR3 is TGTGCCAGCAGCCAAGCCAACAGGGTCTACGAGCAGTACTTC. This codes for CASSQANRVYEQYF.